A single sample gave rise to the 28 T cell receptor beta chains below, sequenced in a study of early T cells in non-severe SARS-CoV-2 infection. In TCRdb, the 5' RACE reads were re-called with MiXCR into one record per CDR3 protein. The sample records roughly 55,000 distinct CDR3 sequences, roughly 10% being singletons. Specimen: whole blood. These receptors all stem from an adult who was a healthcare worker with PCR-confirmed SARS-CoV-2 infection or an uninfected control (not recorded which).

The chain uses TRBV2 and TRBJ2-7; D might be TRBD1 or TRBD2, each matching 6 bases. Germline CDR1 is SNHLY and CDR2 is FYNNEI. The CDR3 spans 12 residues. Deletions cut 7 bases from V and 6 bases from J, with 13 bases between. CDR3 in amino acids: CASTGGRGEQYF. In nucleotides, the CDR3 is TGTGCCAGCACCGGGGGCCGGGGCGAGCAGTACTTC.

Notes on this clonotype: Sequence at one end of the junction differs from germline and may be a read error. The chain uses TRBV7-2 and TRBJ2-3; TRBD1 is a possible D gene (6 bases). This CDR3 is 13 amino acids long. CDR1 SGHTA and CDR2 FQGNSA come from the germline V gene. The CDR3 DNA follows: TGTGCCAGCAGTTTAGGACAGACAGATACGCAGTATTTT. As protein: CASSLGQTDTQYF.

This clonotype was observed a handful of times. This chain uses TRBV10-2 with TRBJ1-2, with 7 positions matching TRBD1. The junction had 11 bases not matched to a gene; V was cut back by 8 bases and J by 8 bases. The CDR3 extends over 13 amino acids. Germline CDR1 and CDR2: WSHSY and SAAADI. The CDR3 loop is CASGDSRAGGYTF. Here the CDR3 DNA reads TGCGCCAGCGGGGACAGCCGTGCAGGGGGCTACACCTTC.

This clonotype showed up many times. CDR3 bases: TGTGCCAGCAGCTCCCGACAGGGGGTGAACACTGAAGCTTTCTTT. This codes for CASSSRQGVNTEAFF. The chain couples TRBV7-2 to TRBJ1-1, with 9 bases fitting TRBD1. Germline V gives CDR1 SGHTA, CDR2 FQGNSA. CDR3 length: 15 residues. Trimming cost V 4 bases and J 0 bases; bases outside gene matches: 3.

The V and J genes are TRBV10-1 and TRBJ2-3; 12 bases map to TRBD2. This CDR3 region has 15 residues. Germline CDR1 reads WNHNN; CDR2 reads SYGVQD (reference sequence). Germline trimming cut 3 bases from V and 9 bases from J; bases unmatched to any gene: 7. CDR3 amino acids: CASSDRLAGDRTQYF. The CDR3, as DNA: TGCGCCAGCAGTGACCGACTAGCGGGAGATAGGACGCAGTATTTT.

In its sample, this clonotype was seen many times. The CDR3 nucleotides read TGTGCCAGCAGCCAAGAGTGGGGGTGGCGCTACGAGCAGTACTTC. Its protein product is CASSQEWGWRYEQYF. The chain is built from TRBV14 and TRBJ2-7, with D perhaps being TRBD1 or TRBD2 (5 bases each). Trimming left V 0 bases short and J 3 bases short, with 12 bases between. The CDR3 runs 15 residues. In germline, CDR1 is SGHDN, CDR2 FVKESK.

The rearrangement uses TRBV3-1 and TRBJ2-3, with 9 bases matching TRBD1. This CDR3 comprises 16 residues. After removal of 2 bases from V and 1 base from J, the junction contained 4 bases not matched to a gene. Germline V gene sequence: CDR1 LGHDT, CDR2 YNNKEL (reference sequence). CDR3 loop: CASSQTRTGGTDTQYF. CDR3 coding DNA: TGTGCCAGCAGCCAAACAAGGACAGGGGGCACAGATACGCAGTATTTT.

The chain links TRBV18 to TRBJ2-1, with 8 bases lining up with TRBD2. CDR1 and CDR2 (germline): KGHSH, LQKENI. V dropped 6 bases and J dropped 7; count of bases not matched to a gene: 11. The CDR3 sequence is 15 residues long. The chain's CDR3 is CASSVSSGSYNEQFF. DNA of the CDR3: TGTGCCAGCTCCGTCTCAAGCGGGAGTTATAATGAGCAGTTCTTC.

This clonotype showed up just a few times. The V and J genes are TRBV6-5 and TRBJ1-5; 9 nucleotides agree with TRBD1. The J segment lost 2 bases and the V segment lost 6 bases, leaving 5 bases of the junction unmatched. This CDR3 contains 15 residues. Germline V gene lookup returns CDR1 MNHEY and CDR2 SVGAGI. The CDR3 DNA follows: TGTGCCAGCAGCTCGGACAGGGGAGGCAATCAGCCCCAGCATTTT. This translates into CASSSDRGGNQPQHF.

This clonotype was detected ten times or more. The rearrangement links TRBV29-1 to TRBJ1-4; a weak D match, TRBD1 (6 bases). The germline V gene has CDR1 SQVTM and CDR2 ANQGSEA. This CDR3 has 13 amino acids. Trimming took off 5 bases at V and 3 bases at J, with 10 bases between the two ends. The CDR3 protein is CSVLQGPNEKLFF. In DNA, the CDR3 is TGCAGCGTTTTACAGGGTCCTAATGAAAAACTGTTTTTT.

The chain combines TRBV12-3 or TRBV12-4 with TRBJ2-6, with 8 bases matching TRBD1. The CDR3 has 19 residues. V lost 6 bases and J lost 0; bases outside the gene matches: 13. CDR3 in DNA: TGTGCCAGCAGCTCAACTCGGACAGGGAAAATCTCTGGGGCCAACGTCCTGACTTTC. Translated, it gives CASSSTRTGKISGANVLTF.

This clonotype was recorded at least ten times. The rearrangement joins TRBV12-3 or TRBV12-4 to TRBJ1-1; D gene ambiguous. This CDR3 comprises 12 residues. The V end lost 3 bases, the J end lost 5 bases, and 7 bases lay between the germline ends. The CDR3: CASSFDGTEAFF. Here the CDR3 DNA reads TGTGCCAGCAGTTTTGATGGGACTGAAGCTTTCTTT.

The rearrangement links TRBV6-6 to TRBJ1-4; 7 bases are a match to TRBD1. Germline V gene data show CDR1 as MNHNY and CDR2 as SVGAGI (reference sequence). Trimming cost V 7 bases and J 7 bases; bases outside gene matches: 9. The CDR3 is made up of 14 amino acids. CDR3 residues: CASIVRQGGEKLFF. CDR3 nucleotides: TGTGCCAGCATCGTCAGACAGGGAGGTGAAAAACTGTTTTTT.

At least ten counts were recorded for this clonotype. The CDR3 nucleotides are TGTGCCACCAGGACAGGACTGGGGGCAACTAATGAAAAACTGTTTTTT. This sequence encodes CATRTGLGATNEKLFF. V gene TRBV10-3 combines with J gene TRBJ1-4; 7 nucleotides align to TRBD1. Germline V CDR1 and CDR2: ENHRY, SYGVKD. This CDR3 comprises 16 residues. With V trimmed by 10 bases and J by 0 bases, 11 bases remained unmatched.

The chain has TRBV7-9 and TRBJ2-7, with D hard to call. This CDR3 is built from 15 residues. In germline, CDR1 is SEHNR, CDR2 FQNEAQ (reference sequence). The V and J ends lost 2 bases and 6 bases respectively, with 17 bases between them. The CDR3 loop reads CASSLSRTPKGEQYF. CDR3 in DNA: TGTGCCAGCAGCTTAAGTAGGACCCCAAAGGGCGAGCAGTACTTC.

This clonotype has a count of ten or more. V is TRBV11-2 and J is TRBJ2-1; D is unclear. V was cut by 7 bases and J by 0 bases, with 1 base left in between. The germline gives CDR1 SGHAT, CDR2 FQNNGV. This CDR3 spans 11 amino acids. The CDR3 nucleotides are TGTGCCAGCACCTCCTACAATGAGCAGTTCTTC. It codes for CASTSYNEQFF.

This clonotype was counted ten times or more. The rearrangement links TRBV7-9 to TRBJ2-1; 8 bases are shared with TRBD1. CDR1 and CDR2 from the germline V gene are SEHNR and FQNEAQ (reference sequence). This CDR3 has 15 residues. V lost 1 base and J lost 8; bases outside the gene matches: 7. The CDR3, as DNA: TGTGCCAGCAGCTTAGTTGGACAGGGTGAACATGAGCAGTTCTTC. It translates to CASSLVGQGEHEQFF.

The chain joins TRBV2 to TRBJ1-1, with unresolved D. V was trimmed by 4 bases and J by 5 bases, leaving 11 bases between them. Looked up from germline, CDR1 is SNHLY and CDR2 is FYNNEI. The CDR3 consists of 13 residues. The CDR3 bases are TGTGCCAGCAGTGGAAGAGGAAGGACTGAAGCTTTCTTT. Its translation: CASSGRGRTEAFF.

The table lists this clonotype with many counts. V usage is TRBV20-1 and J usage is TRBJ2-3; possible D gene TRBD1, 5 bases. Trimming removed 6 bases at V and 0 bases at J, with 10 bases between. CDR3 length equals 13 residues. Germline values: CDR1 DFQATT, CDR2 SNEGSKA (reference sequence). DNA for the CDR3: TGCAGTGCCGCGACAGCAAGCACAGATACGCAGTATTTT. It yields the protein CSAATASTDTQYF.

This clonotype has a count of ten or more. The chain joins TRBV28 to TRBJ1-1, with D tentatively TRBD1 (5 bases). Between the trimmed V and J ends, which lost 10 bases and 8 bases, there was a span of 14 bases. CDR1 is MDHEN, CDR2 SYDVKM, per germline. This CDR3 comprises 11 residues. The CDR3 nucleotides are TGTGCCACCAAGGTCCGGGGCGAAGCTTTCTTT. As protein: CATKVRGEAFF.

The chain recombines TRBV20-1 with TRBJ2-3, with TRBD2 matching over 12 bases. V gave up 6 bases and J gave up 5 bases; unmatched junction bases: 12. The CDR3 is 16 amino acids. Germline-derived CDR1 and CDR2 are DFQATT and SNEGSKA (reference sequence). This chain's CDR3 is CSALSRLAGAGDTQYF. For the CDR3, the DNA is TGCAGTGCCTTAAGCAGACTAGCGGGAGCGGGAGATACGCAGTATTTT.

This clonotype appeared many times. J is TRBJ2-7 and V is TRBV29-1; possible D gene TRBD1, 5 bases. The CDR3 totals 11 residues. Trimming removed 4 bases at V and 7 bases at J, with 11 bases between. Germline V gene sequence: CDR1 SQVTM, CDR2 ANQGSEA. CDR3 coding DNA: TGCAGCGTTGTAAGTGACAGTGAGCAGTACTTC. Amino acid sequence: CSVVSDSEQYF.

This clonotype was recorded at least ten times. The chain links TRBV3-1 to TRBJ1-4; D remains ambiguous. Germline CDR1 and CDR2: LGHDT and YNNKEL (reference sequence). V lost 0 bases and J lost 4, with 12 bases in between. The CDR3 totals 16 residues. The CDR3 sequence is CASSQDPAAVNEKLFF. Written as DNA, the CDR3 is TGTGCCAGCAGCCAAGACCCGGCGGCGGTTAATGAAAAACTGTTTTTT.

This clonotype was seen a handful of times. DNA for the CDR3: TGTGCCAGCAGCTCTCAACAGGGTAGCGCTGAAGCTTTCTTT. It specifies CASSSQQGSAEAFF. This chain connects TRBV5-5 to TRBJ1-1, with a weak D call TRBD1 (6 bases). Germline lookup yields CDR1 SGHKS and CDR2 YYEKEE (reference sequence). Trimming removed 3 bases from V and 6 bases from J, with 15 bases in between. CDR3 length: 14 amino acids.

The J gene is TRBJ2-1, the V gene TRBV20-1, with TRBD2 matching 9 bases. CDR3 length equals 15 residues. Losses at the gene ends were 6 bases for V and 3 bases for J; bases not matched to a gene: 9. Germline CDR1 is DFQATT and CDR2 is SNEGSKA (reference sequence). The CDR3 region has the DNA TGCAGTGCCCATCCGCCTAGCGGGAACTACAATGAGCAGTTCTTC. Translating gives CSAHPPSGNYNEQFF.

This clonotype came up many times. The rearrangement uses TRBV11-2 and TRBJ2-7; unclear D gene. Trimming removed 0 bases from V and 2 bases from J, with 11 bases in between. The V gene's germline CDR1 is SGHAT and CDR2 FQNNGV. The CDR3 sequence is 15 residues long. The CDR3 DNA sequence: TGTGCCAGCAGCTTAGATCAGGTCCTTACCTACGAGCAGTACTTC. Translating it yields CASSLDQVLTYEQYF.

The chain carries TRBV11-2 and TRBJ1-1; D call uncertain. In germline, CDR1 is SGHAT, CDR2 FQNNGV. The V gene lost 3 bases and the J gene lost 2 bases, with 7 bases spanning the gap. This CDR3 comprises 13 residues. CDR3 residues: CASSFAENTEAFF. The CDR3 coding sequence is TGTGCCAGCAGCTTCGCAGAAAACACTGAAGCTTTCTTT.

This clonotype was seen more than once but under ten times. The J gene is TRBJ2-3, the V gene TRBV12-3 or TRBV12-4, with 9 bases fitting TRBD1. V shed 4 bases, J shed 2 bases, and the junction held 1 base outside the gene matches. This CDR3 comprises 14 residues. The CDR3 spells CASSWDRATDTQYF. CDR3 DNA: TGTGCCAGCAGTTGGGACAGGGCCACAGATACGCAGTATTTT.